The 29 T cell receptor beta chains in this list originate from one sample, sequenced in a study of T cell responses to AZD1222 COVID-19 vaccine. Using immunoSEQ multiplex PCR, the repertoire was profiled, and TCRdb retains in-frame clones only, with some absent. The sample lists about 140,000 clones, approximately 91% occurring once. The starting material was peripheral blood, obtained 28 days after the second AZD1222 dose. These receptors all stem from an adult who received the AZD1222 COVID-19 vaccine.

This chain links TRBV4-1 with TRBJ2-7; tentative D call: TRBD2 (5 bases). CDR1 and CDR2 (germline): MGHRA, YSYEKL. The CDR3 totals 13 residues. Trimming took off 2 bases at V and 4 bases at J, with 9 bases between the two ends. CDR3 bases: TGCGCCAGCAGCCAAAACGGAGGTTACGAGCAGTACTTC. Residues: CASSQNGGYEQYF.

The gene calls are TRBV6-5 and TRBJ1-2, with D tentatively TRBD1 (5 bases). Per the germline V gene, CDR1 is MNHEY and CDR2 is SVGAGI. V shed 3 bases and J shed 8 bases, with 13 bases lying between them. CDR3 size: 13 residues. The CDR3 DNA follows: TGTGCCAGCAGTTATGCCCAGGGAAGAGGCTACACCTTC. Its translation: CASSYAQGRGYTF.

The chain recombines TRBV9 with TRBJ1-4; D possibly corresponds to TRBD1 (5 bases). Germline V lookup: CDR1 SGDLS, CDR2 YYNGEE. V was cut by 3 bases and J by 6 bases, with 12 bases left in between. The CDR3 has 14 amino acids. The CDR3 DNA sequence: TGTGCCAGCAGCGGTCCAGGGTTTTATGAAAAACTGTTTTTT. Its protein product is CASSGPGFYEKLFF.

This clone came up once. This rearrangement joins TRBV3-1 (or the pseudogene TRBV3-2) to TRBJ2-2; 7 nucleotides agree with TRBD2. Trimming at V came to 0 bases and at J to 5 bases, leaving 3 bases not matched to a gene. The CDR3 extends over 15 amino acids. The germline V gene has CDR1 LGHDT and CDR2 YNNKEL (reference sequence). As DNA, the CDR3 is TGTGCCAGCAGCCAAGATCCGGGGGGAACCGGGGAGCTGTTTTTT. It yields the protein CASSQDPGGTGELFF.

The rearrangement links TRBV19 to TRBJ1-5; TRBD1 is a possible D gene (6 bases). In germline, CDR1 is LNHDA, CDR2 SQIVND (reference sequence). The CDR3 consists of 14 residues. V lost 7 bases and J lost 0, with 10 bases in between. The chain's CDR3 is CASTGQLSNQPQHF. The DNA of the CDR3 is TGTGCCAGTACTGGACAGCTTAGCAATCAGCCCCAGCATTTT.

The genes are TRBV11-3 and TRBJ2-3; no firm D call. V lost 6 bases and J 5 bases, leaving 9 bases between the germline ends. CDR1 and CDR2 (germline): SGHNT, YENEEA. This CDR3 has 12 residues. The CDR3: CASSPNRDTQYF. The CDR3 DNA reads as TGTGCCAGCAGTCCCAACAGAGATACGCAGTATTTT.

The chain is built from TRBV5-1 and TRBJ2-5; the D gene is possibly TRBD1 (7 bases). CDR1 is SGHRS, CDR2 YFSETQ, per germline. Trimming left V 0 bases short and J 5 bases short, with 14 bases between. This CDR3 comprises 15 residues. The CDR3 spells CASSLGQGGFETQYF. CDR3 coding DNA: TGCGCCAGCAGCTTGGGCCAGGGGGGATTTGAGACCCAGTACTTC.

The rearrangement uses TRBV13 and TRBJ1-3; D might be TRBD1 (6 bases). Per germline, CDR1 PRHDT and CDR2 FYEKMQ (reference sequence). V was cut by 0 bases and J by 4 bases, with 7 bases left in between. This CDR3 region has 14 residues. The CDR3: CASSLGQGGNTIYF. CDR3 nucleotides: TGTGCCAGCAGCTTAGGACAGGGCGGAAACACCATATATTTT.

This chain joins TRBV2 and TRBJ1-1; D is uncertain. V was trimmed by 8 bases and J by 3 bases, leaving 10 bases between them. Germline CDR1 reads SNHLY; CDR2 reads FYNNEI. The CDR3 is 12 residues long. In DNA, the CDR3 is TGTGCCAGCGATGAACGGGACACTGAAGCTTTCTTT. It yields the protein CASDERDTEAFF.

The CDR3 region has the DNA TGTGCCAGCAGTTACAGGCTAGCGAACGAGCAGTTCTTC. This translates into CASSYRLANEQFF. This chain links TRBV6-5 with TRBJ2-1; D possibly corresponds to TRBD2 (6 bases). CDR1 and CDR2 (germline): MNHEY, SVGAGI. Trimming shortened V by 2 bases and J by 10 bases, and 12 bases separated the two germline ends. The CDR3 spans 13 residues.

The chain joins TRBV12-3 or TRBV12-4 to TRBJ1-5; D possibly corresponds to TRBD1 (6 bases). The ends were cut back, 7 bases at V and 7 bases at J, with 14 bases in the middle. This CDR3 has 13 residues. The CDR3: CASTLGGGQPQHF. CDR3 DNA: TGTGCCAGCACCCTTGGGGGGGGCCAGCCCCAGCATTTT.

The chain recombines TRBV7-2 with TRBJ1-5, with TRBD1 as a possible D gene (6 bases). Trimming took off 5 bases at V and 7 bases at J, with 9 bases between the two ends. The length of the CDR3 is 12 residues. Germline CDR1 is SGHTA and CDR2 is FQGNSA. The DNA for the CDR3 is TGTGCCAGCAGCCCGGGGGGCCAGCCCCAGCATTTT. It yields the protein CASSPGGQPQHF.

This chain uses TRBV5-1 with TRBJ2-7, with D perhaps TRBD1 (6 bases). V lost 4 bases to trimming and J lost 4 bases, with 12 bases between them. Germline CDR1 and CDR2: SGHRS and YFSETQ. This CDR3 is 13 amino acids long. CDR3 nucleotides: TGCGCCAGCAGCGAATTTACAGGGTACGAGCAGTACTTC. It translates to CASSEFTGYEQYF.

The chain is built from TRBV7-9 and TRBJ2-7, with D possibly matching TRBD2 (6 bases). Trimming shortened V by 8 bases and J by 7 bases, and 24 bases separated the two germline ends. CDR1 is SEHNR and CDR2 is FQNEAQ in the germline V gene (reference sequence). The CDR3 covers 15 residues. CDR3 residues: CASQSPYPREQEQYF. CDR3 bases: TGTGCCAGCCAGAGTCCTTACCCTCGGGAGCAAGAGCAGTACTTC.

The chain recombines TRBV5-1 with TRBJ2-7; TRBD1 matches 10 bases. This CDR3 region has 15 residues. The V and J ends lost 4 bases and 6 bases, in that order; junction bases with no gene match: 10. Germline CDR1 is SGHRS and CDR2 is YFSETQ. CDR3 bases: TGCGCCAGCAGCCTAGAACCGGGACAGGGGACCGAGCAGTACTTC. It encodes CASSLEPGQGTEQYF.

The chain is built from TRBV28 and TRBJ2-3; 9 bases agree with TRBD2. The trim removed 8 bases at V and 4 bases at J, leaving 10 bases unmatched. From germline, CDR1 is MDHEN and CDR2 SYDVKM. This CDR3 region has 15 residues. CDR3 sequence (DNA): TGTGCCAGCTCCCCCGTGCGGGGGGGACCAGATACGCAGTATTTT. It codes for CASSPVRGGPDTQYF. The full variable domain, with the rest looked up from reference TRBV28 and TRBJ2-3, is DVKVTQSSRYLVKRTGEKVFLECVQDMDHENMFWYRQDPGLGLRLIYFSYDVKMKEKGDIPEGYSVSREKKERFSLILESASTNQTSMYLCASSPVRGGPDTQYFGPGTRLTVL.

V usage is TRBV4-2 and J usage is TRBJ2-3; 9 bases align to TRBD2. Germline CDR1 reads LGHNA; CDR2 reads YNFKEQ. The CDR3 is 16 amino acids. V gave up 7 bases and J gave up 5 bases; unmatched junction bases: 13. The CDR3 sequence is CASKMVAGAFGDTQYF. The CDR3 DNA reads TGTGCCAGCAAGATGGTAGCGGGGGCCTTTGGAGATACGCAGTATTTT.

This chain uses TRBV5-1 with TRBJ2-1; 10 bases are a match to TRBD1. The CDR3 runs to 15 residues. Trimming at V came to 2 bases and at J to 4 bases, leaving 3 bases not matched to a gene. The germline V gene has CDR1 SGHRS and CDR2 YFSETQ. CDR3 nucleotides: TGCGCCAGCAGCTTCGGGACAGGGGATTACAATGAGCAGTTCTTC. It translates to CASSFGTGDYNEQFF.

The chain recombines TRBV5-1 with TRBJ2-7; D uncertain. The germline gives CDR1 SGHRS, CDR2 YFSETQ. The V gene lost 4 bases and the J gene lost 4 bases, with 12 bases spanning the gap. The CDR3 length is 13 residues. For the CDR3, the DNA is TGCGCCAGCAGCGAATCAATTAAATACGAGCAGTACTTC. Its translation: CASSESIKYEQYF. Filled out from reference TRBV5-1 and TRBJ2-7, the complete variable domain reads KAGVTQTPRYLIKTRGQQVTLSCSPISGHRSVSWYQQTPGQGLQFLFEYFSETQRNKGNFPGRFSGRQFSNSRSEMNVSTLELGDSALYLCASSESIKYEQYFGPGTRLTVT.

In this sample, this clone turned up once. The V and J genes are TRBV6-5 and TRBJ1-1; D is unresolved. The CDR3 extends over 14 amino acids. Trimming took off 4 bases at V and 10 bases at J, with 19 bases between the two ends. Germline CDR1 and CDR2: MNHEY and SVGAGI. In DNA form, the CDR3 reads TGTGCCAGCAGTTTCGGTCAGAAAGGCTGGGTAGCTTTCTTT. Amino acids: CASSFGQKGWVAFF.

The chain employs TRBV6-5 and TRBJ1-1; 8 positions match TRBD1. The CDR3 runs 15 residues. V dropped 6 bases and J dropped 1; count of bases not matched to a gene: 7. Germline CDR1 is MNHEY and CDR2 is SVGAGI. The chain's CDR3 is CASRDTGGGNTEAFF. The DNA of the CDR3 is TGTGCCAGCAGGGACACAGGGGGGGGGAACACTGAAGCTTTCTTT.

V is TRBV18 and J is TRBJ1-2; D might be TRBD1 (5 bases). The V and J ends lost 0 bases and 8 bases respectively, with 10 bases between them. The germline CDR1 and CDR2 sequences are KGHSH and LQKENI. This CDR3 has 13 residues. The CDR3 reads CASSPPRAQGYTF. As DNA, the CDR3 is TGTGCCAGCTCACCACCCAGGGCTCAGGGCTACACCTTC.

In DNA, the CDR3 is TGTGCCATCAGTGACAGGGGGCGTTGGTCTGGAAACACCATATATTTT. This translates into CAISDRGRWSGNTIYF. The genes are TRBV10-3 and TRBJ1-3, with 8 bases aligning to TRBD1. The trim removed 3 bases at V and 1 base at J, leaving 5 bases unmatched. Germline V lookup: CDR1 ENHRY, CDR2 SYGVKD. The length of the CDR3 is 16 residues.

The genes are TRBV12-2 and TRBJ2-3; the DNA was not used to check the table's D call, TRBD2. TRBV12-2 is marked as a pseudogene. The CDR3 runs 15 residues. The CDR3 is CASRNGLAGYNTQYF. CDR3 sequence (DNA): TGTGCAAGTCGCAACGGACTAGCGGGGTATAATACGCAGTATTTT.

The V gene is TRBV10-3, the J gene TRBJ1-6; weak D call: TRBD1 (6 bases). The CDR3 contains 14 residues. V was clipped by 6 bases and J by 4 bases, with 10 bases between them. Germline loops: CDR1 ENHRY, CDR2 SYGVKD. The CDR3 sequence: CAISEGEYNSPLHF. The CDR3 bases are TGTGCCATCAGCGAGGGGGAGTATAATTCACCCCTCCACTTT.

J is TRBJ2-1 and V is TRBV9, with 7 bases fitting TRBD1. Per the germline V gene, CDR1 is SGDLS and CDR2 is YYNGEE. The junction had 8 bases not matched to a gene; V was cut back by 0 bases and J by 2 bases. CDR3 length: 17 residues. CDR3 in DNA: TGTGCCAGCAGCGTAGCGGGACAGCAATACACCTACAATGAGCAGTTCTTC. It is translated as CASSVAGQQYTYNEQFF.

The gene calls are TRBV9 and TRBJ1-1, with 7 bases identical to TRBD1. This CDR3 has 14 residues. CDR1 is SGDLS and CDR2 is YYNGEE in the germline V gene. V gave up 7 bases and J gave up 0 bases; unmatched junction bases: 6. As DNA, the CDR3 is TGTGCCAGCGGTGAGACAGGGATGAACACTGAAGCTTTCTTT. Protein: CASGETGMNTEAFF. Together with reference TRBV9 and TRBJ1-1, the CDR3 gives the full variable domain: DSGVTQTPKHLITATGQRVTLRCSPRSGDLSVYWYQQSLDQGLQFLIQYYNGEERAKGNILERFSAQQFPDLHSELNLSSLELGDSALYFCASGETGMNTEAFFGQGTRLTVV.

This rearrangement joins TRBV27 to TRBJ2-2; D is unclear. Germline-derived CDR1 and CDR2 are MNHEY and SMNVEV (reference sequence). Trimming removed 5 bases at V and 3 bases at J, with 4 bases between. The CDR3 totals 12 residues. The CDR3, as DNA: TGTGCCAGCAGTCCCTACACCGGGGAGCTGTTTTTT. This codes for CASSPYTGELFF.

The V and J genes are TRBV3-1 (or the pseudogene TRBV3-2) and TRBJ1-1; maybe TRBD1 (5 bases). Looked up from germline, CDR1 is LGHDT and CDR2 is YNNKEL (reference sequence). V was trimmed by 1 base and J by 0 bases, leaving 12 bases between them. The CDR3 is 16 amino acids. The CDR3 sequence is CASSQVGQPMNTEAFF. CDR3 coding DNA: TGTGCCAGCAGCCAAGTGGGGCAGCCAATGAACACTGAAGCTTTCTTT.